The 4 T cell receptor beta chains below all came from one sample that was sequenced in a study of vaccination and CD4 T cells after COVID-19. No antigen has been assigned to these receptors. Treatment reported: approximately 10-day PBMC culture with coronavirus spike peptide pools or control peptides (ViraFEST assay). An Oncomine TCR Beta short-read assay was used to sequence the DNA from cultured CD4+ T cells. TCRdb redid the calling of the PCR reads with MiXCR, one entry per CDR3 protein. The sample contains 20,000 to 25,000 distinct CDR3 sequences, 70% of which appear only once. The sequencing input was CD4+ T cells from blood, cultured in vitro. These receptors were collected from a human donor who had recovered from COVID-19.

The chain combines TRBV19 with TRBJ1-2; TRBD1 might be the D (6 bases). The germline V gene encodes CDR1 LNHDA and CDR2 SQIVND (reference sequence). V dropped 3 bases and J dropped 5 bases, with 16 bases sitting between them. The CDR3 spans 15 residues. The CDR3 DNA is TGTGCCAGTAGTATCCTCGGGACATCGTCATATGGCTACACCTTC. Residues: CASSILGTSSYGYTF.

The chain combines TRBV7-2 with TRBJ1-1; TRBD1 is a possible D gene (6 bases). V was clipped by 1 base and J by 5 bases, with 14 bases between them. CDR1 and CDR2 (germline): SGHTA, FQGNSA. The CDR3 runs 15 residues. In nucleotides, the CDR3 is TGTGCCAGCAGCTTAGAGGGATCAAGGGGGACTGAAGCTTTCTTT. As protein: CASSLEGSRGTEAFF.

Only a few counts were recorded for this clonotype. The genes are TRBV7-2 and TRBJ2-3, with D possibly being TRBD1 (6 bases). The CDR3 length is 16 residues. Germline V gives CDR1 SGHTA, CDR2 FQGNSA. V was cut by 1 base and J by 0 bases, with 11 bases left in between. The CDR3 region is CASSLGGRSSTDTQYF. CDR3 DNA sequence: TGTGCCAGCAGCTTAGGGGGGCGCAGCAGCACAGATACGCAGTATTTT.

The CDR3 DNA follows: TGCGCCAGCAGCTTGGACAGGGCAGGATGGGAAAAACTGTTTTTT. It yields the protein CASSLDRAGWEKLFF. The chain recombines TRBV5-1 with TRBJ1-4; D possibly corresponds to TRBD1 (6 bases). This CDR3 contains 15 residues. The V end was cut by 0 bases, the J end by 8 bases, with 14 bases between. Germline V lookup: CDR1 SGHRS, CDR2 YFSETQ.